Presented here are 16 T cell receptor beta chains from one specimen sequenced in a study of blood T cell repertoires in COVID-19. Clones were read by immunoSEQ multiplex PCR, and TCRdb kept only the in-frame ones, dropping some. The table has a few hundred thousand clones, 80% to 90% seen once. The sequenced sample was PBMCs or T cells enriched from blood (not recorded which). Every receptor here comes from a woman between 35 and 50 years old with acute COVID-19.

This clone was detected only a few times. The chain links TRBV2 to TRBJ1-6, with unresolved D. The CDR3 has 13 residues. Germline-derived CDR1 and CDR2 are SNHLY and FYNNEI. Trimming shortened V by 8 bases and J by 8 bases, and 13 bases separated the two germline ends. CDR3 sequence (DNA): TGTGCCAGCGAACGCCAGTCGTATTCACCCCTCCACTTT. It encodes CASERQSYSPLHF. The full variable domain, in which reference TRBV2 and TRBJ1-6 provide the parts outside the CDR3, is EPEVTQTPSHQVTQMGQEVILRCVPISNHLYFYWYRQILGQKVEFLVSFYNNEISEKSEIFDDQFSVERPDGSNFTLKIRSTKLEDSAMYFCASERQSYSPLHFGNGTRLTVT.

This clone was counted only a few times. This chain connects TRBV3-1 (or the pseudogene TRBV3-2) to TRBJ2-7; weak D call: TRBD2 (6 bases). V was pared by 1 base and J by 4 bases, with 14 bases between. The CDR3 consists of 15 residues. Germline CDR1 is LGHDT and CDR2 is YNNKEL (reference sequence). The DNA of the CDR3 is TGTGCCAGCAGCCAAGGGGGTGGAGGGGCTTACGAGCAGTACTTC. Encoded protein: CASSQGGGGAYEQYF.

The chain uses TRBV4-3 and TRBJ2-4; D is possibly TRBD1 (6 bases). The CDR3 extends over 15 amino acids. Germline CDR1 LGHNA, CDR2 YSLEER. Trimming took off 3 bases at V and 1 base at J, with 10 bases between the two ends. CDR3 sequence reads: CASSQARGAKNIQYF. CDR3 DNA: TGCGCCAGCAGCCAGGCCAGGGGTGCCAAAAACATTCAGTACTTC.

This chain joins TRBV28 and TRBJ1-5; D is unresolved. The CDR3 totals 14 residues. Between the trimmed V and J ends, which lost 5 bases and 4 bases, there was a span of 12 bases. The germline CDR1 and CDR2 sequences are MDHEN and SYDVKM. The CDR3 is CASSPSTGNQPQHF. The CDR3, as DNA: TGTGCCAGCAGTCCAAGTACGGGGAATCAGCCCCAGCATTTT.

The CDR3 loop reads CASSFGGGGNEQYF. The DNA for the CDR3 is TGTGCCAGCAGTTTTGGAGGAGGGGGCAACGAGCAGTACTTC. The chain combines TRBV6-5 with TRBJ2-7, with D maybe TRBD1 (7 bases). The CDR3 totals 14 residues. Trimming took 4 bases from V and 5 from J, leaving 15 bases between them. From germline, CDR1 is MNHEY and CDR2 SVGAGI.

This clone turned up a few times. This chain links TRBV7-3 with TRBJ2-2; tentative D call: TRBD1 (6 bases). The CDR3 is made up of 18 amino acids. The germline V gene has CDR1 SGHTA and CDR2 FQGTGA. Trimming left V 2 bases short and J 6 bases short, with 22 bases between. Here the CDR3 reads CASSLGFFGQKGAGELFF. The CDR3 bases are TGTGCCAGCAGCTTAGGCTTTTTCGGACAGAAAGGCGCCGGGGAGCTGTTTTTT. Full variable domain (rest looked up from reference TRBV7-3 and TRBJ2-2): GAGVSQTPSNKVTEKGKYVELRCDPISGHTALYWYRQSLGQGPEFLIYFQGTGAADDSGLPNDRFFAVRPEGSVSTLKIQRTERGDSAVYLCASSLGFFGQKGAGELFFGEGSRLTVL.

The chain links TRBV5-4 to TRBJ2-7, with D possibly being TRBD2 (5 bases). Trimming left V 2 bases short and J 3 bases short, with 12 bases between. Per the germline V gene, CDR1 is SGHNT and CDR2 is YYREEE (reference sequence). This CDR3 contains 14 residues. CDR3 DNA: TGTGCCAGCAGCTTTGCCGGAGGCAGCTACGAGCAGTACTTC. As protein: CASSFAGGSYEQYF.

The rearrangement joins TRBV6-6 to TRBJ1-6; 7 bases agree with TRBD1. The CDR3 covers 14 residues. CDR1 MNHNY and CDR2 SVGAGI come from the germline V gene (reference sequence). V lost 8 bases and J lost 8; bases outside the gene matches: 9. Here the CDR3 reads CASHSDRPDSPLHF. DNA for the CDR3: TGTGCCAGCCATTCGGACAGGCCTGATTCACCCCTCCACTTT.

The chain is built from TRBV2 and TRBJ2-1, with 8 positions matching TRBD2. The ends lost 7 bases at V and 9 bases at J; junction bases unmatched: 11. Germline lookup yields CDR1 SNHLY and CDR2 FYNNEI. The CDR3 is 14 amino acids. The CDR3 DNA reads TGTGCCAGCAACGGGCAGCGGGGGAACTTTGAGCAGTTCTTC. Translating it yields CASNGQRGNFEQFF.

V gene TRBV29-1 combines with J gene TRBJ1-1; 9 bases agree with TRBD1. The J segment lost 0 bases and the V segment lost 4 bases, leaving 6 bases of the junction unmatched. The CDR3 spans 15 residues. The germline V gene encodes CDR1 SQVTM and CDR2 ANQGSEA. The CDR3 protein is CSVAGQGHVNTEAFF. The CDR3 nucleotides read TGCAGCGTTGCCGGACAGGGGCACGTGAACACTGAAGCTTTCTTT.

CDR3 nucleotides: TGTGCCAGCAGTCTCATCGGGGCGGGAGAGAGGGATACGCAGTATTTT. Encoded protein: CASSLIGAGERDTQYF. The chain employs TRBV28 and TRBJ2-3, with 7 positions matching TRBD2. V trimming: 5 bases; J trimming: 6 bases; junction bases outside the gene matches: 14. Per germline, CDR1 MDHEN and CDR2 SYDVKM. CDR3 length: 16 amino acids. Supplemented by reference TRBV28 and TRBJ2-3, the full variable domain reads DVKVTQSSRYLVKRTGEKVFLECVQDMDHENMFWYRQDPGLGLRLIYFSYDVKMKEKGDIPEGYSVSREKKERFSLILESASTNQTSMYLCASSLIGAGERDTQYFGPGTRLTVL.

The chain has TRBV12-3 or TRBV12-4 and TRBJ2-7; 7 bases are a match to TRBD2. The V gene end was trimmed by 5 bases and the J gene end by 0 bases; junction bases not matched to a gene: 1. There are 13 residues in the CDR3. The CDR3 region is CASSRLASYEQYF. CDR3 nucleotide sequence: TGTGCCAGCAGTCGACTAGCCTCCTACGAGCAGTACTTC.

The V and J genes are TRBV9 and TRBJ2-2; a possible D gene is TRBD1 (5 bases). Germline CDR1 is SGDLS and CDR2 is YYNGEE. V gave up 3 bases and J gave up 5 bases, with 11 bases separating them. The CDR3 length is 14 residues. DNA of the CDR3: TGTGCCAGCAGCGCCCAAGGGGATACCGGGGAGCTGTTTTTT. Translating it yields CASSAQGDTGELFF. The entire variable domain, with the rest obtained from reference TRBV9 and TRBJ2-2, is as follows: DSGVTQTPKHLITATGQRVTLRCSPRSGDLSVYWYQQSLDQGLQFLIQYYNGEERAKGNILERFSAQQFPDLHSELNLSSLELGDSALYFCASSAQGDTGELFFGEGSRLTVL.

This clone was detected only a few times. The gene calls are TRBV12-5 and TRBJ2-2; 12 bases fit TRBD2. This CDR3 is built from 22 residues. J lost 2 bases, V lost 0 bases, and 16 bases had no gene match. Germline CDR1 LGHNT, CDR2 FRNRAP. CDR3 bases: TGTGCTAGTGGTTTGGTACAACGGACTAGCGGGACCTACCAATTTAACACCGGGGAGCTGTTTTTT. Encoded protein: CASGLVQRTSGTYQFNTGELFF.

The CDR3 nucleotides are TGTGCCATCTCTGCCCGCGGGGCTGAAGCTTTCTTT. As protein: CAISARGAEAFF. This sequence joins TRBV10-3 and TRBJ1-1; D not resolved. The CDR3 spans 12 residues. Per the germline V gene, CDR1 is ENHRY and CDR2 is SYGVKD. With 8 bases removed from V and 6 bases from J, the gap between germline ends came to 13 bases.

The rearrangement links TRBV7-9 to TRBJ1-1; TRBD1 might be the D (5 bases). CDR1 is SEHNR and CDR2 is FQNEAQ in the germline V gene (reference sequence). The CDR3 is made up of 14 amino acids. V shed 5 bases and J shed 0 bases, with 10 bases lying between them. Here the CDR3 DNA reads TGTGCCAGCAGCCCCACAGGCATGAACACTGAAGCTTTCTTT. This translates into CASSPTGMNTEAFF.